The 19 T cell receptor beta chains listed next were all sequenced from one sample in a study of T-cell reconstitution after alpha-beta-depleted transplantation in children. Unique molecular identifiers featured in how the TCRbeta library was prepared. TCRdb redid the calling of the PCR reads with MiXCR, one entry per CDR3 protein. The sample includes 200,000 to 300,000 distinct CDR3 sequences, about 11% of them seen just once. Sample: PBMCs from the stem cell graft donor, taken from the stem cell graft. Receptor source: a human donor who donated a stem cell graft to a child with acute lymphoblastic leukemia.

There are many counts of this clonotype. The rearrangement links TRBV5-1 to TRBJ2-2, with D perhaps TRBD2 (7 bases). Germline CDR1 SGHRS, CDR2 YFSETQ. The CDR3 length is 16 residues. The V end was cut by 1 base, the J end by 1 base, with 11 bases between. The CDR3: CASSLTGGENTGELFF. CDR3 sequence (DNA): TGCGCCAGCAGCTTGACGGGGGGCGAGAACACCGGGGAGCTGTTTTTT.

Many counts were recorded for this clonotype. V is TRBV27 and J is TRBJ2-3, with D perhaps TRBD2 (5 bases). The V end lost 4 bases, the J end lost 4 bases, and 12 bases lay between the germline ends. The germline V gene has CDR1 MNHEY and CDR2 SMNVEV (reference sequence). The CDR3 contains 14 residues. CDR3 protein: CASSSRGGADTQYF. DNA of the CDR3: TGTGCCAGCAGTTCCCGGGGTGGCGCAGATACGCAGTATTTT.

About this clonotype: A much larger clone is a single base away; this may be a read error. CDR3 nucleotides: TGTGCCAGCACCCTAACAGGGTTGGAAAATGAGCATTTCTTC. Amino acids: CASTLTGLENEHFF. The chain has TRBV5-5 and TRBJ2-1; weak D call: TRBD1 (6 bases). From germline, CDR1 is SGHKS and CDR2 YYEKEE (reference sequence). This CDR3 is built from 14 residues.

This clonotype was seen many times. The chain has TRBV5-5 and TRBJ1-5; D uncertain. The CDR3 is made up of 14 amino acids. The germline gives CDR1 SGHKS, CDR2 YYEKEE (reference sequence). Deletions cut 0 bases from V and 5 bases from J, with 9 bases between. For the CDR3, the DNA is TGTGCCAGCAGCTTGGCGCCCGAAGATCAGCCCCAGCATTTT. Translating it yields CASSLAPEDQPQHF. Full variable domain (rest looked up from reference TRBV5-5 and TRBJ1-5): DAGVTQSPTHLIKTRGQQVTLRCSPISGHKSVSWYQQVLGQGPQFIFQYYEKEERGRGNFPDRFSARQFPNYSSELNVNALLLGDSALYLCASSLAPEDQPQHFGDGTRLSIL.

In this sample, this clonotype turned up many times. The gene calls are TRBV28 and TRBJ1-1; D ambiguous. This CDR3 region has 13 residues. V was shortened by 2 bases and J by 4 bases, with 8 bases between the two germline ends. Germline assignment: CDR1 MDHEN and CDR2 SYDVKM. As DNA, the CDR3 is TGTGCCAGCAGTTTAACCTTCGGCACTGAAGCTTTCTTT. Its translation is CASSLTFGTEAFF.

A few counts support this clonotype. This chain links TRBV12-3 or TRBV12-4 with TRBJ2-7; either TRBD1 or TRBD2 may supply D (5 bases each). The CDR3 length is 12 residues. The germline V and J ends were trimmed by 7 bases and 5 bases, with 12 bases remaining between them. CDR3 DNA sequence: TGTGCCAGCACGGGACCAGGGAACGAGCAGTACTTC. Encoded protein: CASTGPGNEQYF.

In this sample, this clonotype turned up many times. V and J are TRBV28 and TRBJ1-5, with unresolved D. Deletions cut 9 bases from V and 5 bases from J, with 8 bases between. CDR3 size: 11 residues. Looked up from germline, CDR1 is MDHEN and CDR2 is SYDVKM. The CDR3: CASSPDQPQHF. As DNA, the CDR3 is TGTGCCAGTAGCCCCGATCAGCCCCAGCATTTT.

This clonotype was seen only a few times. The chain has TRBV15 and TRBJ1-5; the D is unclear. The CDR3 is made up of 15 amino acids. V was shortened by 5 bases and J by 2 bases, with 13 bases between the two germline ends. Germline V gene lookup returns CDR1 LNHNV and CDR2 YYDKDF (reference sequence). The CDR3 region has the DNA TGTGCCACCAGCTACGAAGGGAGAGGCAATCAGCCCCAGCATTTT. This codes for CATSYEGRGNQPQHF.

This clonotype was seen at least ten times. The chain joins TRBV12-3 or TRBV12-4 to TRBJ1-2; D is ambiguous. The CDR3 consists of 13 residues. The V and J ends lost 7 bases and 6 bases respectively, with 15 bases between them. The CDR3 sequence: CASTTLLGNGYTF. DNA for the CDR3: TGTGCCAGCACTACACTGTTAGGGAATGGCTACACCTTC.

This clonotype was recorded at least ten times. The chain uses TRBV4-2 and TRBJ1-1; TRBD1 is a possible D gene (6 bases). The CDR3 has 13 residues. Germline V CDR1 and CDR2: LGHNA, YNFKEQ. V lost 4 bases and J lost 4, with 10 bases in between. CDR3 in DNA: TGTGCCAGCAGCCCGGGCAGGGGCACTGAAGCTTTCTTT. It yields the protein CASSPGRGTEAFF.

This clonotype occurred a few times. This chain joins TRBV20-1 and TRBJ2-1, with no clear D. Trimming left V 0 bases short and J 0 bases short, with 6 bases between. Germline values: CDR1 DFQATT, CDR2 SNEGSKA (reference sequence). The CDR3 has 14 residues. DNA of the CDR3: TGCAGTGCTAGAGATCCGAGCTCCTACAATGAGCAGTTCTTC. Amino acids: CSARDPSSYNEQFF.

This clonotype was seen many times. CDR3 amino acids: CASSQERGVGYGYTF. For the CDR3, the DNA is TGCGCCAGCAGCCAAGAAAGGGGTGTGGGCTATGGCTACACCTTC. This chain joins TRBV4-3 and TRBJ1-2, with D tentatively TRBD1 (5 bases). Looked up from germline, CDR1 is LGHNA and CDR2 is YSLEER. Deletions cut 0 bases from V and 4 bases from J, with 12 bases between. CDR3 length: 15 amino acids.

V and J are TRBV5-6 and TRBJ1-3; no clear D gene. The CDR3 is made up of 14 amino acids. The germline V gene has CDR1 SGHDT and CDR2 YYEEEE. V gave up 1 base and J gave up 0 bases, with 5 bases separating them. The CDR3, as DNA: TGTGCCAGCAGCTTGTGGGGCTCTGGAAACACCATATATTTT. It translates to CASSLWGSGNTIYF. The full variable domain, completed using reference TRBV5-6 and TRBJ1-3, is DAGVTQSPTHLIKTRGQQVTLRCSPKSGHDTVSWYQQALGQGPQFIFQYYEEEERQRGNFPDRFSGHQFPNYSSELNVNALLLGDSALYLCASSLWGSGNTIYFGEGSWLTVV.

This clonotype was found many times. The CDR3 DNA reads as TGTGCCATCAGCGCCTGGGACAGCCAAGAGACCCAGTACTTC. Translation: CAISAWDSQETQYF. The chain carries TRBV10-3 and TRBJ2-5; the match to TRBD1 covers 7 bases. Germline V gene lookup returns CDR1 ENHRY and CDR2 SYGVKD. CDR3 length: 14 residues. Losses at the gene ends were 6 bases for V and 1 base for J; bases not matched to a gene: 5.

This clonotype was recorded at least ten times. The rearrangement joins TRBV12-3 or TRBV12-4 to TRBJ2-5; D may be TRBD2 (5 bases). The CDR3 consists of 13 residues. Trimming took 2 bases from V and 3 from J, leaving 7 bases between them. In DNA form, the CDR3 reads TGTGCCAGCAGTTTAATGGGAGAAGAGACCCAGTACTTC. Translated: CASSLMGEETQYF.

This clonotype came up a few times. The rearrangement uses TRBV10-3 and TRBJ2-2, with 8 bases fitting TRBD2. Trimming removed 6 bases from V and 1 base from J; junction bases left unmatched: 7. This CDR3 spans 16 amino acids. The germline V gene encodes CDR1 ENHRY and CDR2 SYGVKD. The CDR3 region has the DNA TGTGCCATCAGGGACGAGACTAGCGAGAACACCGGGGAGCTGTTTTTT. Translation gives CAIRDETSENTGELFF.

At least ten counts were recorded for this clonotype. V usage is TRBV28 and J usage is TRBJ2-4; 8 bases line up with TRBD2. This CDR3 spans 18 amino acids. V was clipped by 9 bases and J by 3 bases; unmatched bases: 19. The germline gives CDR1 MDHEN, CDR2 SYDVKM. The CDR3 DNA reads as TGTGCCAGTACCCTACGGCCCTACGGGAGGGGGGGCAAAAACATTCAGTACTTC. This gives the protein CASTLRPYGRGGKNIQYF. The full variable domain, completed using reference TRBV28 and TRBJ2-4, is DVKVTQSSRYLVKRTGEKVFLECVQDMDHENMFWYRQDPGLGLRLIYFSYDVKMKEKGDIPEGYSVSREKKERFSLILESASTNQTSMYLCASTLRPYGRGGKNIQYFGAGTRLSVL.

The rearrangement links TRBV28 to TRBJ2-3; D might be TRBD1 or TRBD2, each matching 5 bases. Trimming took off 3 bases at V and 6 bases at J, with 13 bases between the two ends. This CDR3 region has 14 residues. From germline, CDR1 is MDHEN and CDR2 SYDVKM. The CDR3 region is CASSFPGALDTQYF. For the CDR3, the DNA is TGTGCCAGCAGTTTCCCCGGGGCCTTGGATACGCAGTATTTT.

This clonotype was observed at least ten times. This chain links TRBV24-1 with TRBJ2-1; TRBD2 agrees at 7 bases. The V gene's germline CDR1 is KGHDR and CDR2 SFDVKD. The CDR3 contains 17 residues. V shed 5 bases, J shed 4 bases, and the junction held 13 bases outside the gene matches. The CDR3 region is CATSATEASGSYNEQFF. Here the CDR3 DNA reads TGTGCCACCAGTGCCACAGAGGCTAGCGGATCTTACAATGAGCAGTTCTTC.